Shown below are 18 T cell receptor beta chains from a single sample sequenced in a study of T cell therapy after organ transplantation. The time point was: 4-8 weeks after completion of therapy. These TCRs' antigens remain unknown. The assay was immunoSEQ multiplex PCR, and TCRdb's table has in-frame clones only and misses some. Among almost 20,000 clones listed, roughly four fifths were seen once. The sequencing used CD8+ T cells from blood, collected after autologous CMV-specific T cell therapy. These receptors were taken from a human patient who had received a solid organ transplant and had CMV disease. Part of the T cells may come from the graft donor.

This clone occurred a few times. CDR3 nucleotides: TGCGCCAGCAGGCGCGGGGACACTGAAGCTTTCTTT. This encodes CASRRGDTEAFF. This rearrangement joins TRBV4-3 to TRBJ1-1; D gene uncertain. Germline values: CDR1 LGHNA, CDR2 YSLEER. This CDR3 spans 12 amino acids. The V end was cut by 6 bases, the J end by 3 bases, with 8 bases between.

The rearrangement uses TRBV4-1 and TRBJ2-7; 7 bases are shared with TRBD2. CDR3 size: 17 residues. Trimming removed 5 bases from V and 2 bases from J; junction bases left unmatched: 15. Germline CDR1 MGHRA, CDR2 YSYEKL. CDR3: CASSAGVRPYQTYEQYF. In DNA form, the CDR3 reads TGCGCCAGCAGCGCGGGGGTGAGGCCGTACCAAACCTACGAGCAGTACTTC.

The chain joins TRBV5-1 to TRBJ2-7, with 12 bases aligning to TRBD2. CDR1 SGHRS and CDR2 YFSETQ come from the germline V gene. The V and J ends lost 3 bases and 0 bases, in that order; junction bases with no gene match: 10. There are 18 residues in the CDR3. The DNA for the CDR3 is TGCGCCAGCAGCTGGACGCCCGGGACTAGCGGGTCCTCCTACGAGCAGTACTTC. Encoded protein: CASSWTPGTSGSSYEQYF. The full variable domain, with the rest looked up from reference TRBV5-1 and TRBJ2-7, is KAGVTQTPRYLIKTRGQQVTLSCSPISGHRSVSWYQQTPGQGLQFLFEYFSETQRNKGNFPGRFSGRQFSNSRSEMNVSTLELGDSALYLCASSWTPGTSGSSYEQYFGPGTRLTVT.

The chain joins TRBV27 to TRBJ2-2, with 16 bases fitting TRBD2. This CDR3 is 19 amino acids long. Germline loops: CDR1 MNHEY, CDR2 SMNVEV (reference sequence). V dropped 8 bases and J dropped 4; count of bases not matched to a gene: 13. DNA of the CDR3: TGTGCCAGCTGGTTGACGGGACTAGCGGGAGGGCTGGGCACCGGGGAGCTGTTTTTT. As protein: CASWLTGLAGGLGTGELFF.

This chain links TRBV30 with TRBJ1-2, with D unresolved. CDR3 length equals 13 residues. In germline, CDR1 is GTSNPN, CDR2 SVGIG (reference sequence). V lost 5 bases to trimming and J lost 4 bases, with 14 bases between them. DNA for the CDR3: TGTGCCTGGTACATCGGCAGCAGCTATGGCTACACCTTC. It codes for CAWYIGSSYGYTF.

This clone was detected once. This chain connects TRBV4-3 to TRBJ2-3; 11 nucleotides match TRBD2. There are 17 residues in the CDR3. V gave up 1 base and J gave up 4 bases; unmatched junction bases: 7. The germline V gene has CDR1 LGHNA and CDR2 YSLEER. CDR3 amino acids: CASSQGSGGAVADTQYF. CDR3 coding DNA: TGCGCCAGCAGCCAAGGTAGCGGGGGGGCGGTGGCAGATACGCAGTATTTT.

This chain uses TRBV7-8 with TRBJ1-1, with TRBD1 matching over 8 bases. The length of the CDR3 is 13 residues. Germline CDR1 reads SGHVS; CDR2 reads FQNEAQ. V trimming: 8 bases; J trimming: 6 bases; junction bases outside the gene matches: 8. CDR3: CASGGGTGAEAFF. The CDR3 DNA sequence: TGTGCCAGCGGGGGCGGGACAGGCGCTGAAGCTTTCTTT.

The V and J genes are TRBV5-1 and TRBJ2-7, with 7 bases matching TRBD1. V was clipped by 1 base and J by 0 bases; unmatched bases: 7. The CDR3 runs to 16 residues. The germline V gene has CDR1 SGHRS and CDR2 YFSETQ. As DNA, the CDR3 is TGCGCCAGCAGCTTGAGTTCGGGACAGATCTCCTACGAGCAGTACTTC. It encodes CASSLSSGQISYEQYF.

The chain has TRBV19 and TRBJ1-2, with 7 bases identical to TRBD1. CDR3 length equals 14 residues. The ends lost 7 bases at V and 5 bases at J; junction bases unmatched: 10. The germline gives CDR1 LNHDA, CDR2 SQIVND (reference sequence). The CDR3 DNA reads TGTGCCAGTATCAACCGGGACAGAAAATATGGCTACACCTTC. Its protein product is CASINRDRKYGYTF.

The chain carries TRBV6-5 and TRBJ1-4; D remains ambiguous. The CDR3 covers 15 residues. From germline, CDR1 is MNHEY and CDR2 SVGAGI. Trimming stripped 5 bases from V and 0 bases from J, with 10 bases between. CDR3 coding DNA: TGTGCCAGCAGTCCGGCACGGGCAACTAATGAAAAACTGTTTTTT. Translation gives CASSPARATNEKLFF.

This chain connects TRBV9 to TRBJ1-4; tentative D call: TRBD1 (6 bases). With 3 bases removed from V and 2 bases from J, the gap between germline ends came to 14 bases. Germline V gene lookup returns CDR1 SGDLS and CDR2 YYNGEE. The CDR3 contains 16 residues. For the CDR3, the DNA is TGTGCCAGCAGCGAAGGTACTCAGGGGACTAATGAAAAACTGTTTTTT. Translation gives CASSEGTQGTNEKLFF.

This chain joins TRBV14 and TRBJ2-7, with a weak D call TRBD1 (6 bases). V was pared by 2 bases and J by 5 bases, with 10 bases between. The CDR3 loop spans 13 amino acids. Germline V gene lookup returns CDR1 SGHDN and CDR2 FVKESK. The CDR3 sequence: CASSQYREHEQYF. CDR3 DNA sequence: TGTGCCAGCAGCCAATACAGGGAACACGAGCAGTACTTC.

The J gene is TRBJ1-1, the V gene TRBV13, with a weak D call TRBD1 (6 bases). The CDR3 loop spans 14 amino acids. Per the germline V gene, CDR1 is PRHDT and CDR2 is FYEKMQ (reference sequence). The V and J ends lost 7 bases and 7 bases respectively, with 19 bases between them. In DNA, the CDR3 is TGTGCCAGCAAACCAGGCCGGGGGGCCATTGAAGCTTTCTTT. It yields the protein CASKPGRGAIEAFF.

The chain couples TRBV7-6 to TRBJ2-5, with a possible D match to TRBD1 (5 bases). CDR1 is SGHVS, CDR2 FNYEAQ, per germline. V lost 1 base and J 5 bases, leaving 11 bases between the germline ends. The CDR3 has 14 residues. The CDR3 sequence: CASSLEGRVETQYF. Here the CDR3 DNA reads TGTGCCAGCAGCTTAGAGGGCAGGGTGGAGACCCAGTACTTC.

This clone was detected once. The rearrangement joins TRBV6-6 to TRBJ1-1; 7 bases match TRBD1. V was clipped by 0 bases and J by 4 bases; unmatched bases: 8. CDR1 MNHNY and CDR2 SVGAGI come from the germline V gene (reference sequence). This CDR3 region has 16 residues. The CDR3 here is CASSYSQGEMGTEAFF. Here the CDR3 DNA reads TGTGCCAGCAGTTACTCGCAGGGGGAGATGGGCACTGAAGCTTTCTTT.

V is TRBV29-1 and J is TRBJ1-6; 7 nucleotides match TRBD1. Germline assignment: CDR1 SQVTM and CDR2 ANQGSEA. Trimming cost V 7 bases and J 5 bases; bases outside gene matches: 5. CDR3 length: 13 amino acids. The CDR3 loop is CSARQGDNSPLHF. Written as DNA, the CDR3 is TGCAGCGCCCGACAGGGAGATAATTCACCCCTCCACTTT. Combining the CDR3 with reference TRBV29-1 and TRBJ1-6 gives the whole variable domain SAVISQKPSRDICQRGTSLTIQCQVDSQVTMMFWYRQQPGQSLTLIATANQGSEATYESGFVIDKFPISRPNLTFSTLTVSNMSPEDSSIYLCSARQGDNSPLHFGNGTRLTVT.

The chain links TRBV6-1 to TRBJ1-1, with D possibly TRBD1 on 5 matching bases. This CDR3 is built from 15 residues. V lost 6 bases, J lost 6 bases, and 20 bases lay in between. Germline CDR1 and CDR2: MNHNS and SASEGT. Written as DNA, the CDR3 is TGTGCCAGCAGCCCGAGAGTAAGGGGAATCGCTGAAGCTTTCTTT. Protein product: CASSPRVRGIAEAFF.

This clone was seen only a few times. The chain couples TRBV11-2 to TRBJ1-1, with D unresolved. The V end was cut by 1 base, the J end by 7 bases, with 16 bases between. This CDR3 is 15 amino acids long. The germline CDR1 and CDR2 sequences are SGHAT and FQNNGV. The CDR3 coding sequence is TGTGCCAGCAGCTTAGTCAGGCACTACTCGCTTGAAGCTTTCTTT. Translated, it gives CASSLVRHYSLEAFF.